Below, 22 T cell receptor beta chains from the same sample are listed, as sequenced in a study of regulatory T cells in long-lasting Graves disease. TCR beta libraries were built with iRepertoire HTBI primers and Arm-PCR of CDR3 regions. From the multiplex PCR reads, TCRdb called clonotypes with MiXCR, one entry per CDR3 protein. The sample shows about 470,000 distinct CDR3 sequences, less than 25% of them seen only once. Time point here: persistent/refractory GD, antithyroid drugs over 5 years with positive TRAb. Generation of the TCR library employed RNA extracted from PBMCs. The sample was peripheral blood mononuclear cells (PBMCs), taken when the disease was refractory, from a patient treated with antithyroid drugs. The receptors originated from a female donor with Graves disease.

This clonotype showed up many times. The V gene is TRBV10-1, the J gene TRBJ2-7; 7 bases match TRBD2. Per the germline V gene, CDR1 is WNHNN and CDR2 is SYGVQD (reference sequence). This CDR3 region has 13 residues. The V and J ends lost 3 bases and 2 bases, in that order; junction bases with no gene match: 1. The CDR3 here is CASSDGTTYEQYF. The CDR3 coding sequence is TGCGCCAGCAGTGACGGGACTACCTACGAGCAGTACTTC.

This clonotype has ten or more counts. V is TRBV19 and J is TRBJ1-1, with 12 bases fitting TRBD1. The ends lost 1 base at V and 0 bases at J; junction bases unmatched: 9. The CDR3 consists of 19 residues. CDR1 and CDR2 from the germline V gene are LNHDA and SQIVND (reference sequence). For the CDR3, the DNA is TGTGCCAGTAGTATAGTGGGGGGGGACAGGGGGCGAGTGAACACTGAAGCTTTCTTT. This translates into CASSIVGGDRGRVNTEAFF.

This clonotype was picked up a small number of times. J is TRBJ1-4 and V is TRBV19, with D tentatively TRBD1 (5 bases). This CDR3 spans 12 amino acids. Deletions cut 9 bases from V and 8 bases from J, with 13 bases between. From germline, CDR1 is LNHDA and CDR2 SQIVND (reference sequence). CDR3 nucleotides: TGTGCCAGCCAGGGTGCGAGGGAAAAACTGTTTTTT. Its translation is CASQGAREKLFF. Full variable domain (outside the CDR3, taken from reference TRBV19 and TRBJ1-4): DGGITQSPKYLFRKEGQNVTLSCEQNLNHDAMYWYRQDPGQGLRLIYYSQIVNDFQKGDIAEGYSVSREKKESFPLTVTSAQKNPTAFYLCASQGAREKLFFGSGTQLSVL.

The V call is TRBV11-2, the J call TRBJ2-1; 7 bases agree with TRBD1. Germline lookup yields CDR1 SGHAT and CDR2 FQNNGV. V dropped 4 bases and J dropped 3; count of bases not matched to a gene: 3. The CDR3 has 14 residues. Here the CDR3 DNA reads TGTGCCAGCAGCTCGGGACAGTTCTACAATGAGCAGTTCTTC. Its protein product is CASSSGQFYNEQFF.

The sample holds one count of this clonotype. A much larger clone sits a single nucleotide away, making a read error possible. The chain is built from TRBV10-3 and TRBJ1-5; 9 nucleotides align to TRBD1. The V gene's germline CDR1 is ENHRY and CDR2 SYGVKD. The CDR3 consists of 15 residues. DNA for the CDR3: TGTGCCATCAGGGCTACAGGGGGCGACGATCAGCCCCAGCAATTT. Its translation is CAIRATGGDDQPQQF.

The chain links TRBV3-1 to TRBJ2-3; 10 nucleotides align to TRBD2. V was pared by 4 bases and J by 0 bases, with 7 bases of the junction left unmatched. Germline V CDR1 and CDR2: LGHDT, YNNKEL (reference sequence). The CDR3 extends over 17 amino acids. This chain's CDR3 is CASSPDPSGSSTDTQYF. The CDR3 nucleotides are TGTGCCAGCAGCCCGGACCCTAGCGGGAGTAGCACAGATACGCAGTATTTT.

This clonotype was observed many times. One end of the junction varies from germline; a read error may be responsible. This chain links TRBV5-1 with TRBJ2-7; 8 bases fit TRBD2. The CDR3 extends over 15 amino acids. From germline, CDR1 is SGHRS and CDR2 YFSETQ. The CDR3 loop reads CASSLGGGSSYEQYF. The DNA for the CDR3 is TGTGCCAGCAGCTTAGGCGGGGGGAGCTCCTACGAGCAGTACTTC.

Many counts were recorded for this clonotype. The chain uses TRBV9 and TRBJ2-5; 7 bases line up with TRBD2. Germline loops: CDR1 SGDLS, CDR2 YYNGEE. This CDR3 spans 15 amino acids. Trimming removed 4 bases from V and 1 base from J; junction bases left unmatched: 7. The CDR3 loop reads CASSISAGRQETQYF. CDR3 coding DNA: TGTGCCAGCAGCATATCAGCGGGGCGCCAAGAGACCCAGTACTTC. The variable domain in full, with the rest retrieved from reference TRBV9 and TRBJ2-5, is DSGVTQTPKHLITATGQRVTLRCSPRSGDLSVYWYQQSLDQGLQFLIQYYNGEERAKGNILERFSAQQFPDLHSELNLSSLELGDSALYFCASSISAGRQETQYFGPGTRLLVL.

V usage is TRBV5-4 and J usage is TRBJ2-4; D might be TRBD2 (6 bases). The J call is in doubt because the DNA end fits TRBJ2-5 better. This CDR3 comprises 12 residues. Germline assignment: CDR1 SGHNT and CDR2 YYREEE (reference sequence). The CDR3 DNA follows: TGTGCCAGCAGCCGGGGGATAGAGACCCAGTACTTC. It is translated as CASSRGIETQYF.

The V gene is TRBV5-4, the J gene TRBJ1-2; maybe TRBD1 (5 bases). Trimming took 4 bases from V and 8 from J, leaving 12 bases between them. The CDR3 has 12 amino acids. Per germline, CDR1 SGHNT and CDR2 YYREEE (reference sequence). CDR3 nucleotide sequence: TGTGCCAGCAGCCCTGGGACGAGCGGCTACACCTTC. This encodes CASSPGTSGYTF.

Regarding this clonotype: This may stem from a read error, because a much larger clone lies one nucleotide away. V is TRBV5-1 and J is TRBJ1-4; possibly TRBD1 for D (5 bases). Per the germline V gene, CDR1 is SGHRS and CDR2 is YFSETQ. Trimming removed 5 bases at V and 8 bases at J, with 16 bases between. This CDR3 region has 14 residues. The CDR3 DNA reads as TGCGCCAGCAGTCCGGCAGGGTCATCCGAAAAACTGTTTTTT. Protein sequence: CASSPAGSSEKLFF.

The J gene is TRBJ2-5, the V gene TRBV29-1; a possible D gene is TRBD2 (6 bases). The CDR3 is 13 residues long. Germline V lookup: CDR1 SQVTM, CDR2 ANQGSEA. The V end lost 4 bases, the J end lost 4 bases, and 13 bases lay between the germline ends. CDR3 coding DNA: TGCAGCGTTGCCCGGGGGTGGGGAGAGACCCAGTACTTC. Translated: CSVARGWGETQYF.

The table lists this clonotype with many counts. For the CDR3, the DNA is TGTGCCAGCAGCTTAACGATGGCGGGAGTCGAGCAGTACTTC. Protein sequence: CASSLTMAGVEQYF. The chain is built from TRBV7-3 and TRBJ2-7; 7 positions agree with TRBD2. The CDR3 spans 14 residues. The trim removed 0 bases at V and 6 bases at J, leaving 5 bases unmatched. Germline V gene lookup returns CDR1 SGHTA and CDR2 FQGTGA. The entire variable domain, with the rest obtained from reference TRBV7-3 and TRBJ2-7, is as follows: GAGVSQTPSNKVTEKGKYVELRCDPISGHTALYWYRQSLGQGPEFLIYFQGTGAADDSGLPNDRFFAVRPEGSVSTLKIQRTERGDSAVYLCASSLTMAGVEQYFGPGTRLTVT.

This clonotype has just one count. Because it lacks the conserved phenylalanine or tryptophan at the end, this CDR3 is likely a read error. CDR3 protein: CASSEGPPYEQYL. DNA for the CDR3: TGTGCCAGCAGTGAAGGGCCCCCGTACGAGCAGTACCTC. The V and J genes are TRBV6-2 or TRBV6-3 and TRBJ2-7; no reliable D call. The ends were cut back, 5 bases at V and 4 bases at J, with 12 bases in the middle. Germline V CDR1 and CDR2: MNHEY, SVGEGT. This CDR3 has 13 residues.

The chain uses TRBV20-1 and TRBJ2-7; tentative D call: TRBD2 (5 bases). The germline V gene has CDR1 DFQATT and CDR2 SNEGSKA (reference sequence). Trimming pared 5 bases from V and 2 bases from J, leaving 13 bases between. The CDR3 runs 13 residues. The CDR3 here is CSAEGSETYEQYF. In DNA, the CDR3 is TGCAGTGCTGAGGGCAGCGAGACCTACGAGCAGTACTTC.

There are many counts of this clonotype. V gene TRBV9 combines with J gene TRBJ1-4, with D perhaps matching TRBD1 (5 bases). The CDR3 runs to 14 residues. Germline CDR1 SGDLS, CDR2 YYNGEE. Between the trimmed V and J ends, which lost 4 bases and 5 bases, there was a span of 12 bases. The CDR3 reads CASSLGRGNEKLFF. CDR3 sequence (DNA): TGTGCCAGCAGCTTGGGGCGGGGGAATGAAAAACTGTTTTTT.

Points on this clonotype: This could be a read error, since a much larger clone is one nucleotide away. The chain couples TRBV6-1 to TRBJ2-7, with TRBD1 identical over 12 bases. The CDR3 has 15 amino acids. Germline loops: CDR1 MNHNS, CDR2 SASEGT. The CDR3 loop reads CASSDRDRGLYEQCF. CDR3 nucleotide sequence: TGTGCCAGCAGTGACCGGGACAGGGGGCTTTACGAGCAGTGCTTC.

This chain connects TRBV6-2 or TRBV6-3 to TRBJ2-1, with no clear D. The CDR3 has 15 residues. The V gene lost 0 bases and the J gene lost 6 bases, with 12 bases spanning the gap. Germline assignment: CDR1 MNHEY and CDR2 SVGEGT. The CDR3 protein is CASSYSIAPVNEQFF. CDR3 sequence (DNA): TGTGCCAGCAGTTACTCTATCGCCCCCGTCAATGAGCAGTTCTTC.

The sample holds many counts of this clonotype. The chain uses TRBV24-1 and TRBJ2-2; D perhaps matches TRBD2 (5 bases). Deletions cut 6 bases from V and 7 bases from J, with 11 bases between. The CDR3 contains 13 residues. CDR1 and CDR2 from the germline V gene are KGHDR and SFDVKD. This CDR3 reads CATSRPGNGELFF. DNA for the CDR3: TGTGCCACCAGTCGTCCCGGGAACGGGGAGCTGTTTTTT.

Comment on this clonotype: This may arise from a read error, as a much more abundant clone is one base away. V and J are TRBV6-2 or TRBV6-3 and TRBJ2-7, with 10 bases matching TRBD2. The CDR3 loop spans 14 amino acids. Germline assignment: CDR1 MNHEY and CDR2 SVGEGT. CDR3 coding DNA: TGTGCCGGCAGTCCGCTAGCGGGAGTAAGCGAGCAGTACTTC. Protein: CAGSPLAGVSEQYF.

The V gene is TRBV15, the J gene TRBJ1-1, with no clear D. The CDR3 covers 13 residues. Trimming took off 6 bases at V and 1 base at J, with 9 bases between the two ends. CDR1 LNHNV and CDR2 YYDKDF come from the germline V gene (reference sequence). DNA for the CDR3: TGTGCCACCAGGATGACGGGGAACACTGAAGCTTTCTTT. Its protein is CATRMTGNTEAFF.

This clonotype was seen more than once but under ten times. The rearrangement uses TRBV2 and TRBJ2-1; TRBD2 aligns across 13 bases. Germline V lookup: CDR1 SNHLY, CDR2 FYNNEI. J was trimmed by 8 bases and V by 8 bases; bases with no gene match: 6. The CDR3 length is 14 residues. DNA for the CDR3: TGTGCCAGCCTGGGACTAGCGGGACTCGATGAGCAGTTCTTC. It is translated as CASLGLAGLDEQFF. The full variable domain, its missing parts supplied by reference TRBV2 and TRBJ2-1, is EPEVTQTPSHQVTQMGQEVILRCVPISNHLYFYWYRQILGQKVEFLVSFYNNEISEKSEIFDDQFSVERPDGSNFTLKIRSTKLEDSAMYFCASLGLAGLDEQFFGPGTRLTVL.